The present T cell receptor (beta chain) was sequenced within a study of identical twins. Study observations and caveats: Twin-shared out-of-frame alpha sequences were enriched for low generation probability. Conclusions relied on cross-sectional statistical analysis, not following the same donors. For out-of-frame beta sequences, excess twin sharing was weaker.

With template switching, a universal primer site was added, and the cDNA carried unique molecular identifiers. Using its own MiXCR run on the 5' RACE reads, TCRdb lists one record per CDR3 protein. The sample records 500,000 to 650,000 distinct CDR3 sequences, around 24% being singletons. Turning to this clonotype: Its matching antigen is unknown.

The CDR3 has 15 residues. CDR1 MDHEN and CDR2 SYDVKM come from the germline V gene. V lost 7 bases, J lost 5 bases, and 8 bases stayed unmatched. This sample also appeared in a second study, on yellow fever vaccine responses in identical twins.

The clonotype originates from a woman between 18 and 29 years old in good health. Sequenced: CD4+ T cells sorted from blood. The rearrangement joins TRBV28 to TRBJ2-3; 11 positions match TRBD2. For the CDR3, the DNA is TGTGCCAGCACCTTGGGTCTAGCGGGAGGAGATACGCAGTATTTT. It yields the protein CASTLGLAGGDTQYF.